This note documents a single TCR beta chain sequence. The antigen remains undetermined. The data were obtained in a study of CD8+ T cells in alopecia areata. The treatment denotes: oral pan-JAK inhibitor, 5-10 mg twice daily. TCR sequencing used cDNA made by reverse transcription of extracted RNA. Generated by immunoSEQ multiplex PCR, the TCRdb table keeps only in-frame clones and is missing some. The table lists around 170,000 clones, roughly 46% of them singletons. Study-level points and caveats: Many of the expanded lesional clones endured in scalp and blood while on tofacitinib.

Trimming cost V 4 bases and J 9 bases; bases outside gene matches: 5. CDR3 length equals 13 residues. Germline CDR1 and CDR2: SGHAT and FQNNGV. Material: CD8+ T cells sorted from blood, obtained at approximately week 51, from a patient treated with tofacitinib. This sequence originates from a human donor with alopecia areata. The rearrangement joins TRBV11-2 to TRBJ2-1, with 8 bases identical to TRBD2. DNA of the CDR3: TGTGCCAGCAGCTCAGCGGGGGTCGGTGAGCAGTTCTTC. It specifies CASSSAGVGEQFF.